Listed below are T cell receptor beta chains from one sample, sequenced in a study of blood T cell repertoires in COVID-19. Sequenced by immunoSEQ multiplex PCR; TCRdb stores in-frame clones only, minus some. Of about 61,000 clones listed, about nine tenths were seen once; the top ten hold roughly 23%. The sequenced sample was peripheral blood. The receptors were sampled from a woman aged 45 to 65 with active or convalescent COVID-19. Both conserved end residues are part of each CDR3. D genes are given only for firm matches.

-,TRBJ1-4,TRBV30,CAWSSGSTTNEKLFF,TGTGCCTGGAGTAGTGGCAGTACAACTAATGAAAAACTGTTTTTT
TRBD1,TRBJ2-2,TRBV10-3,CAISEDIGARDRGPTGELFF,TGTGCCATCAGTGAGGATATTGGAGCGCGGGACAGGGGTCCCACCGGGGAGCTGTTTTTT
-,TRBJ2-3,TRBV7-2,CASSSSRTDTQYF,TGTGCCAGCAGCTCCTCTCGGACAGATACGCAGTATTTT
-,TRBJ1-1,TRBV25-1,CASSERVNTEAFF,TGTGCCAGCAGTGAACGAGTGAACACTGAAGCTTTCTTT
-,TRBJ1-1,TRBV2,CASRGQNTEAFF,TGTGCCAGCAGAGGACAGAACACTGAAGCTTTCTTT
-,TRBJ1-5,TRBV5-1,CASSFDGRMEPQHF,TGCGCCAGCAGCTTCGATGGGCGTATGGAGCCCCAGCATTTT
-,TRBJ1-1,TRBV18,CASSPILRAVNTEAFF,TGTGCCAGCTCACCGATTTTGAGGGCAGTGAACACTGAAGCTTTCTTT
TRBD2,TRBJ2-5,TRBV11-2,CASHAHGREETQYF,TGTGCCAGCCACGCCCACGGGAGGGAAGAGACCCAGTACTTC
-,TRBJ1-1,TRBV12-3/TRBV12-4,CATVNTEAFF,TGTGCCACCGTAAACACTGAAGCTTTCTTT
-,TRBJ2-2,TRBV3-1/TRBV3-2,CASSPGSGTGELFF,TGTGCCAGCAGCCCTGGATCCGGGACCGGGGAGCTGTTTTTT
-,TRBJ2-1,TRBV14,CASSLAAVYNEQFF,TGTGCCAGCAGCCTGGCCGCAGTCTACAATGAGCAGTTCTTC
-,TRBJ2-1,TRBV29-1,CSVDSPRTSSYNEQFF,TGCAGCGTTGATTCCCCACGAACGAGCTCCTACAATGAGCAGTTCTTC